This TCR beta chain was documented in a study of cytomegalovirus exposure and HLA in healthy donors. Study in general: Early released data comprised 75 million to 100 million unique TCRs from HLA-typed donors. Study-level findings and limits: Reports showed the classifier diagnosing cytomegalovirus status with high specificity and sensitivity.

For this clone: As yet, its antigen is unknown.

60 Vbeta and 13 Jbeta primers were used in PCR. Clones were sequenced by immunoSEQ multiplex PCR, and TCRdb holds only the in-frame ones, with some missing. This table has about 160,000 clones, around 68% appearing once. The V gene's germline CDR1 is SGHTA and CDR2 FQGNSA. The CDR3 has 19 amino acids. Trimming at V came to 4 bases and at J to 0 bases, leaving 11 bases not matched to a gene. The clonotype was recovered from a woman aged 40 to 50 in good health and CMV-seropositive. The V gene is TRBV7-2, the J gene TRBJ2-3, with 12 positions matching TRBD2. The sequencing sample was made of PBMCs. CDR3 DNA sequence: TGTGCCAGCAGCTCATATTCACTAGCGGGGGGTCCGAGCACAGATACGCAGTATTTT. This gives the protein CASSSYSLAGGPSTDTQYF.